The 30 T cell receptor beta chains reported below all come from one sample, sequenced in a study of shared clonotypes between healthy human individuals. The protocol was immunoSEQ multiplex PCR, while the TCRdb copy is restricted to in-frame clones and leaves out a portion. The sample lists under 1,900,000 clones; about 98.5% were seen once. What was sequenced was naive CD4+ T cells sorted from blood. As for subset: CD45RA+ positively selected. Every receptor here comes from a man in his thirties or forties in good health.

The chain employs TRBV10-3 and TRBJ2-7, with 7 positions matching TRBD2. V dropped 6 bases and J dropped 2; count of bases not matched to a gene: 7. The CDR3 has 14 residues. Germline-derived CDR1 and CDR2 are ENHRY and SYGVKD. DNA of the CDR3: TGTGCCATCAGGGGGGGGGACTTCGCCTACGAGCAGTACTTC. Amino acid sequence: CAIRGGDFAYEQYF.

The chain carries TRBV2 and TRBJ2-1; D ambiguous. In germline, CDR1 is SNHLY, CDR2 FYNNEI. V gave up 4 bases and J gave up 0 bases, with 10 bases separating them. This CDR3 is built from 15 residues. CDR3 sequence: CASSATLRSYNEQFF. The DNA for the CDR3 is TGTGCCAGCAGTGCGACGTTACGCTCCTACAATGAGCAGTTCTTC.

J is TRBJ2-3 and V is TRBV28; 14 positions agree with TRBD2. V was clipped by 5 bases and J by 3 bases; unmatched bases: 16. There are 20 residues in the CDR3. Germline V gene sequence: CDR1 MDHEN, CDR2 SYDVKM. CDR3: CASSRPGLAGAGVWTDTQYF. The CDR3 nucleotides are TGTGCCAGCAGTCGTCCGGGACTAGCGGGAGCTGGGGTTTGGACAGATACGCAGTATTTT.

About this clone itself: This CDR3 is also generated by other DNA sequences in the sample. This chain connects TRBV5-1 to TRBJ2-1; unclear D gene. The germline V gene has CDR1 SGHRS and CDR2 YFSETQ. The V end lost 4 bases, the J end lost 0 bases, and 11 bases lay between the germline ends. This CDR3 is 15 amino acids long. The CDR3: CASSGRSSSYNEQFF. The CDR3 DNA reads as TGCGCCAGCAGCGGACGATCAAGCTCCTACAATGAGCAGTTCTTC. The whole variable domain, filled in from reference TRBV5-1 and TRBJ2-1, reads KAGVTQTPRYLIKTRGQQVTLSCSPISGHRSVSWYQQTPGQGLQFLFEYFSETQRNKGNFPGRFSGRQFSNSRSEMNVSTLELGDSALYLCASSGRSSSYNEQFFGPGTRLTVL.

The chain joins TRBV4-1 to TRBJ2-3; 11 bases line up with TRBD2. CDR3 length: 14 residues. CDR1 and CDR2 from the germline V gene are MGHRA and YSYEKL. V lost 6 bases, J lost 6 bases, and 5 bases stayed unmatched. The CDR3 here is CASRTSGIADTQYF. The CDR3 coding sequence is TGCGCCAGCAGGACTAGCGGGATAGCGGATACGCAGTATTTT.

A note on this clone: Germline and junction disagree at one end, which may indicate a read error. The chain uses TRBV6-1 and TRBJ2-3; D is ambiguous. The length of the CDR3 is 11 residues. The germline V gene has CDR1 MNHNS and CDR2 SASEGT. This chain's CDR3 is CASTERDTQYF. The DNA for the CDR3 is TGTGCCAGCACTGAAAGGGATACGCAGTATTTT.

V is TRBV19 and J is TRBJ2-2, with 10 bases lining up with TRBD1. Germline-derived CDR1 and CDR2 are LNHDA and SQIVND (reference sequence). This CDR3 is 20 amino acids long. V lost 3 bases to trimming and J lost 0 bases; unmatched junction nucleotides: 13. DNA for the CDR3: TGTGCCAGTAGTATCTTACCGGGACAGGGGCTGCGCTCGAACACCGGGGAGCTGTTTTTT. Translated, it gives CASSILPGQGLRSNTGELFF. Full variable domain (outside the CDR3, taken from reference TRBV19 and TRBJ2-2): DGGITQSPKYLFRKEGQNVTLSCEQNLNHDAMYWYRQDPGQGLRLIYYSQIVNDFQKGDIAEGYSVSREKKESFPLTVTSAQKNPTAFYLCASSILPGQGLRSNTGELFFGEGSRLTVL.

The chain recombines TRBV10-3 with TRBJ2-1, with 10 bases that match TRBD2. The V gene's germline CDR1 is ENHRY and CDR2 SYGVKD. V trimming: 8 bases; J trimming: 6 bases; junction bases outside the gene matches: 7. The CDR3 has 14 residues. For the CDR3, the DNA is TGTGCCATCGGTCTAGCGGGAGCTGGCAATGAGCAGTTCTTC. It codes for CAIGLAGAGNEQFF.

The chain employs TRBV27 and TRBJ2-7, with TRBD2 matching over 12 bases. In germline, CDR1 is MNHEY, CDR2 SMNVEV (reference sequence). This CDR3 has 19 amino acids. V trimming: 0 bases; J trimming: 4 bases; junction bases outside the gene matches: 13. CDR3 sequence: CASSLSRVSSGRARYEQYF. Here the CDR3 DNA reads TGTGCCAGCAGTTTATCGAGGGTCTCTAGCGGGAGGGCCAGATACGAGCAGTACTTC.

As for this clone: The sample holds other DNA sequences that translate to the same CDR3. The chain recombines TRBV6-5 with TRBJ2-7; D perhaps matches TRBD1 (5 bases). The V gene lost 3 bases and the J gene lost 2 bases, with 8 bases spanning the gap. This CDR3 spans 13 amino acids. The V gene's germline CDR1 is MNHEY and CDR2 SVGAGI. The CDR3 DNA reads as TGTGCCAGCAGTTATACAGGAACCTACGAGCAGTACTTC. Its protein product is CASSYTGTYEQYF.

As regards this clone: In the same sample, other DNA sequences code for this CDR3. The chain recombines TRBV28 with TRBJ2-7, with TRBD2 as a possible D gene (6 bases). The germline gives CDR1 MDHEN, CDR2 SYDVKM. CDR3 length equals 13 residues. V dropped 2 bases and J dropped 5 bases, with 10 bases sitting between them. In nucleotides, the CDR3 is TGTGCCAGCAGTTTAGGAGGGAGCCACGAGCAGTACTTC. Translated: CASSLGGSHEQYF. Using reference TRBV28 and TRBJ2-7 for the parts outside the CDR3, the full variable domain is DVKVTQSSRYLVKRTGEKVFLECVQDMDHENMFWYRQDPGLGLRLIYFSYDVKMKEKGDIPEGYSVSREKKERFSLILESASTNQTSMYLCASSLGGSHEQYFGPGTRLTVT.

This sequence joins TRBV18 and TRBJ2-2, with D unclear. Germline-derived CDR1 and CDR2 are KGHSH and LQKENI. The CDR3 spans 14 residues. V lost 3 bases to trimming and J lost 3 bases, with 8 bases between them. In nucleotides, the CDR3 is TGTGCCAGCTCACCCCCGCTCTACACCGGGGAGCTGTTTTTT. Amino acid sequence: CASSPPLYTGELFF.

The rearrangement links TRBV5-1 to TRBJ2-1; 9 nucleotides agree with TRBD2. Trimming cost V 0 bases and J 5 bases; bases outside gene matches: 3. The CDR3 has 15 residues. CDR1 SGHRS and CDR2 YFSETQ come from the germline V gene. CDR3 sequence reads: CASSLEGGRDNEQFF. Here the CDR3 DNA reads TGCGCCAGCAGCTTGGAAGGCGGGAGGGACAATGAGCAGTTCTTC.

This sequence joins TRBV5-1 and TRBJ1-1; D gene uncertain. The CDR3 totals 14 residues. Germline V CDR1 and CDR2: SGHRS, YFSETQ. The V end was cut by 0 bases, the J end by 6 bases, with 12 bases between. In DNA form, the CDR3 reads TGCGCCAGCAGCTTGGGGCCCACTAAGGCTGAAGCTTTCTTT. It encodes CASSLGPTKAEAFF.

V and J are TRBV18 and TRBJ1-1; no definite D call. Trimming stripped 0 bases from V and 6 bases from J, with 11 bases between. The CDR3 extends over 14 amino acids. CDR1 is KGHSH and CDR2 is LQKENI in the germline V gene. The CDR3 loop is CASSPPARYPEAFF. The CDR3 DNA reads as TGTGCCAGCTCACCACCGGCCCGTTACCCTGAAGCTTTCTTT.

The chain uses TRBV7-9 and TRBJ1-1, with D unclear. V was clipped by 2 bases and J by 4 bases, with 11 bases between them. Per the germline V gene, CDR1 is SEHNR and CDR2 is FQNEAQ (reference sequence). This CDR3 has 14 amino acids. The CDR3 DNA is TGTGCCAGCAGCTTATATCCGGGCGGCACTGAAGCTTTCTTT. It specifies CASSLYPGGTEAFF.

The rearrangement uses TRBV18 and TRBJ2-1, with 7 bases matching TRBD2. With V trimmed by 0 bases and J by 4 bases, 9 bases remained unmatched. Germline V gives CDR1 KGHSH, CDR2 LQKENI. The CDR3 length is 17 residues. CDR3 nucleotides: TGTGCCAGCTCACCACCAGTTGCGGGAGCTAATTACAATGAGCAGTTCTTC. Translating it yields CASSPPVAGANYNEQFF.

The chain recombines TRBV4-3 with TRBJ2-2, with no clear D. Germline loops: CDR1 LGHNA, CDR2 YSLEER. The CDR3 is made up of 14 amino acids. The V end lost 0 bases, the J end lost 4 bases, and 6 bases lay between the germline ends. The CDR3 sequence: CASSQDAVTGELFF. The CDR3 DNA sequence: TGCGCCAGCAGCCAAGACGCCGTCACCGGGGAGCTGTTTTTT.

The chain carries TRBV12-2 and TRBJ2-2; the D call of TRBD1 is as the table states it, not checked on the DNA. TRBV12-2 is a documented pseudogene. The CDR3 covers 13 residues. The CDR3 region is CASRLRHLGELFF. The DNA of the CDR3 is TGTGCAAGTCGCTTACGACATCTGGGGGAGCTGTTTTTT.

The V and J genes are TRBV28 and TRBJ2-1, with 11 bases matching TRBD2. The germline V gene encodes CDR1 MDHEN and CDR2 SYDVKM. There are 16 residues in the CDR3. Trimming removed 4 bases from V and 1 base from J; junction bases left unmatched: 3. The CDR3 is CASSSIAGGSYNEQFF. In nucleotides, the CDR3 is TGTGCCAGCAGTTCTATAGCGGGAGGGTCCTACAATGAGCAGTTCTTC.

The V call is TRBV2, the J call TRBJ2-1; 13 bases line up with TRBD2. The junction had 12 bases not matched to a gene; V was cut back by 6 bases and J by 7 bases. The length of the CDR3 is 17 residues. CDR1 is SNHLY, CDR2 FYNNEI, per germline. The CDR3 bases are TGTGCCAGCAGAGAGAACTCACTAGCGGGAGGGAGGAATGAGCAGTTCTTC. Translation gives CASRENSLAGGRNEQFF.

The chain carries TRBV15 and TRBJ2-3, with D uncertain. Per the germline V gene, CDR1 is LNHNV and CDR2 is YYDKDF (reference sequence). The CDR3 is 14 residues long. Deletions cut 2 bases from V and 4 bases from J, with 10 bases between. The CDR3 nucleotides are TGTGCCACCAGCAGATGGAGACGGCCAGATACGCAGTATTTT. This translates into CATSRWRRPDTQYF.

V gene TRBV27 combines with J gene TRBJ2-3; TRBD2 agrees at 10 bases. The CDR3 consists of 18 residues. From germline, CDR1 is MNHEY and CDR2 SMNVEV (reference sequence). V dropped 5 bases and J dropped 2; count of bases not matched to a gene: 13. CDR3 loop: CASSPRGPSGGLTDTQYF. DNA of the CDR3: TGTGCCAGCAGTCCACGAGGGCCTAGCGGGGGACTCACAGATACGCAGTATTTT.

V is TRBV11-2 and J is TRBJ1-1; tentative D call: TRBD1 (5 bases). The CDR3 is 15 residues long. The germline V gene encodes CDR1 SGHAT and CDR2 FQNNGV. The germline V and J ends were trimmed by 5 bases and 4 bases, with 17 bases remaining between them. CDR3 coding DNA: TGTGCCAGCAGCACGACTGGGGGGAGGGTCACTGAAGCTTTCTTT. This encodes CASSTTGGRVTEAFF.

J is TRBJ2-3 and V is TRBV20-1; D not resolved. The V gene lost 2 bases and the J gene lost 6 bases, with 6 bases spanning the gap. Germline CDR1 DFQATT, CDR2 SNEGSKA (reference sequence). CDR3 length: 11 amino acids. The CDR3 DNA reads as TGCAGTGCTAGAAATCACGATACGCAGTATTTT. It translates to CSARNHDTQYF.

The rearrangement uses TRBV5-1 and TRBJ2-3; D is perhaps TRBD1 (7 bases). The CDR3 runs 15 residues. Deletions cut 1 base from V and 6 bases from J, with 15 bases between. Germline loops: CDR1 SGHRS, CDR2 YFSETQ. In DNA form, the CDR3 reads TGCGCCAGCAGCTTGCGCGGGACCAGGGGGGATACGCAGTATTTT. Translating it yields CASSLRGTRGDTQYF. Full variable domain (missing parts from reference TRBV5-1 and TRBJ2-3): KAGVTQTPRYLIKTRGQQVTLSCSPISGHRSVSWYQQTPGQGLQFLFEYFSETQRNKGNFPGRFSGRQFSNSRSEMNVSTLELGDSALYLCASSLRGTRGDTQYFGPGTRLTVL.

The genes are TRBV6-1 and TRBJ1-1; 7 bases match TRBD1. V gave up 4 bases and J gave up 8 bases; unmatched junction bases: 10. Germline CDR1 MNHNS, CDR2 SASEGT. This CDR3 is built from 14 residues. This CDR3 reads CASSAGQDLYEAFF. The CDR3 DNA is TGTGCCAGCAGTGCAGGACAGGATTTATACGAAGCTTTCTTT.

The CDR3 spells CASSQDNRFPTYNEQFF. The CDR3 DNA sequence: TGCGCCAGCAGCCAAGATAACAGGTTCCCCACTTACAATGAGCAGTTCTTC. This chain connects TRBV4-1 to TRBJ2-1; D is possibly TRBD1 (5 bases). The V gene lost 0 bases and the J gene lost 4 bases, with 16 bases spanning the gap. This CDR3 contains 17 residues. Germline V CDR1 and CDR2: MGHRA, YSYEKL.

The chain is built from TRBV28 and TRBJ2-3, with 8 bases lining up with TRBD2. In germline, CDR1 is MDHEN, CDR2 SYDVKM. CDR3 size: 13 residues. This chain's CDR3 is CASGLREADTQYF. The CDR3, as DNA: TGTGCGAGCGGGTTGCGGGAGGCAGATACGCAGTATTTT.

The chain is built from TRBV5-1 and TRBJ2-4; 8 nucleotides agree with TRBD1. Germline CDR1 reads SGHRS; CDR2 reads YFSETQ. This CDR3 comprises 13 residues. Trimming cost V 4 bases and J 8 bases; bases outside gene matches: 5. The CDR3 sequence is CASSARGQDIQYF. The CDR3 nucleotides are TGCGCCAGCAGCGCCAGGGGGCAAGACATTCAGTACTTC.